These 5 T cell receptor beta chains were sequenced from one sample in a study of immune evolution from preneoplasia to lung adenocarcinoma. The table came from immunoSEQ multiplex PCR; TCRdb's copy has only in-frame clones and leaves some out. In the table there are around 14,000 clones, over 65% of which are singletons. Source material: FFPE minimally invasive lung adenocarcinoma tissue. These receptor sequences come from a person aged 55-85 years with lung adenocarcinoma.

The chain has TRBV18 and TRBJ2-2; D possibly corresponds to TRBD1 (5 bases). V gave up 2 bases and J gave up 0 bases, with 10 bases separating them. CDR1 and CDR2 (germline): KGHSH, LQKENI. The CDR3 is 16 amino acids. The CDR3 DNA reads as TGTGCCAGCTCACCATTAAAGGGGTCGAACACCGGGGAGCTGTTTTTT. It encodes CASSPLKGSNTGELFF.

Notes on this clone: Other DNA sequences within the sample encode an identical CDR3. J is TRBJ2-7 and V is TRBV10-2; tentative D call: TRBD1 (6 bases). The CDR3 loop spans 11 amino acids. The V gene's germline CDR1 is WSHSY and CDR2 SAAADI. The V and J ends lost 6 bases and 4 bases respectively, with 7 bases between them. CDR3: CASSTGYEQYF. The CDR3 DNA follows: TGCGCCAGCAGCACAGGGTACGAGCAGTACTTC.

This clone was picked up a small number of times. V gene TRBV19 combines with J gene TRBJ1-4; 9 bases fit TRBD1. V trimming: 3 bases; J trimming: 5 bases; junction bases outside the gene matches: 4. CDR3 length: 15 residues. The germline CDR1 and CDR2 sequences are LNHDA and SQIVND (reference sequence). CDR3 in DNA: TGTGCCAGTAGTATCACCGGGACAGGGAATGAAAAACTGTTTTTT. Its translation is CASSITGTGNEKLFF.

In this sample, this clone turned up a few times. The chain employs TRBV7-9 and TRBJ1-2; D call uncertain. The CDR3 loop spans 15 amino acids. Deletions cut 0 bases from V and 4 bases from J, with 12 bases between. Germline CDR1 reads SEHNR; CDR2 reads FQNEAQ (reference sequence). DNA for the CDR3: TGTGCCAGCAGCTTAGCCCAGGCAGGCAGCTATGGCTACACCTTC. It yields the protein CASSLAQAGSYGYTF.

This chain connects TRBV28 to TRBJ2-1, with TRBD2 identical over 7 bases. With V trimmed by 5 bases and J by 0 bases, 7 bases remained unmatched. Germline V gene sequence: CDR1 MDHEN, CDR2 SYDVKM. This CDR3 contains 16 residues. Here the CDR3 DNA reads TGTGCCAGCAGTGACATAAGCGGGATCTCCTACAATGAGCAGTTCTTC. This sequence encodes CASSDISGISYNEQFF.